This T cell receptor beta chain appears in the sequencing data of a study of blood T cell repertoires in COVID-19. The overall study: Sources were T cells, B-cell-depleted T cells, or PBMCs; the material itself was cDNA or gDNA.

Sequencing used immunoSEQ multiplex PCR; TCRdb keeps in-frame clones, though not all of them. The table lists approximately 190,000 clones, around four fifths of them singletons. V lost 5 bases and J lost 4, with 11 bases in between. The length of the CDR3 is 13 residues. Germline V lookup: CDR1 SEHNR, CDR2 FQNEAQ (reference sequence). The source is a man aged 30-40 years with active or convalescent COVID-19. The J gene is TRBJ2-5, the V gene TRBV7-9; D is perhaps TRBD1 (6 bases). The sequencing sample was made of peripheral blood. CDR3 DNA: TGTGCCAGCAGCCAAGGGGGAAGAGAGACCCAGTACTTC. Its translation is CASSQGGRETQYF.